This T cell receptor beta chain comes out of a study of cytomegalovirus exposure and HLA in healthy donors. The study, taken as a whole, reports: Cytomegalovirus-associated TCR beta chains were listed, numbering more than 150.

The V gene's germline CDR1 is SGHRS and CDR2 YFSETQ. This CDR3 has 14 amino acids. Trimming took 2 bases from V and 3 from J; bases not matched to a gene: 3. This clone has only a few counts. As yet, its antigen is unknown. The study ran its PCR with 60 Vbeta and 13 Jbeta primers. Data came from immunoSEQ multiplex PCR; TCRdb stores just in-frame clones and leaves some out. The top ten clones hold under 2.5% of a sample with 150,000 to 200,000 clones, about 75% of them seen once. The origin of this receptor is a female donor in good health and CMV-seronegative. The V gene is TRBV5-1, the J gene TRBJ1-1, with 8 bases matching TRBD1. Sequenced: PBMCs. CDR3: CASSLQQGDTEAFF. DNA of the CDR3: TGCGCCAGCAGCTTACAACAGGGGGACACTGAAGCTTTCTTT. The full variable domain, completed using reference TRBV5-1 and TRBJ1-1, is KAGVTQTPRYLIKTRGQQVTLSCSPISGHRSVSWYQQTPGQGLQFLFEYFSETQRNKGNFPGRFSGRQFSNSRSEMNVSTLELGDSALYLCASSLQQGDTEAFFGQGTRLTVV.